Listed here are 21 T cell receptor beta chains from one sample, sequenced in a study of cytotoxic CD8 clonotypes in ibrutinib-treated CLL. Clones were sequenced by immunoSEQ multiplex PCR, and TCRdb holds only the in-frame ones, with some missing. The table has approximately 350,000 clones, 60% to 80% seen once. The sample was PBMCs, taken after 36 months of ibrutinib treatment. These receptor sequences come from a human donor with chronic lymphocytic leukemia.

The V and J genes are TRBV7-9 and TRBJ2-1; 14 positions match TRBD2. This CDR3 contains 17 residues. The junction had 6 bases not matched to a gene; V was cut back by 5 bases and J by 3 bases. The germline V gene has CDR1 SEHNR and CDR2 FQNEAQ (reference sequence). The CDR3 DNA follows: TGTGCCAGCAGCCCGCGACTAGCGGGGGGGCGCTACAATGAGCAGTTCTTC. Translating it yields CASSPRLAGGRYNEQFF.

The chain recombines TRBV7-9 with TRBJ2-5; possible D gene TRBD2, 6 bases. Trimming pared 1 base from V and 5 bases from J, leaving 14 bases between. The CDR3 sequence is 15 residues long. Germline CDR1 is SEHNR and CDR2 is FQNEAQ (reference sequence). The CDR3 spells CASSLEAGTHETQYF. The DNA of the CDR3 is TGTGCCAGCAGCTTAGAGGCGGGGACGCACGAGACCCAGTACTTC.

This chain uses TRBV13 with TRBJ1-1; 9 bases map to TRBD1. Germline CDR1 PRHDT, CDR2 FYEKMQ (reference sequence). CDR3 length equals 17 residues. V shed 5 bases and J 2 bases; nucleotides not matched to a gene: 12. In DNA form, the CDR3 reads TGTGCCAGCAGCAATCAACAGGGGGCGGCGGATAACACTGAAGCTTTCTTT. Its protein is CASSNQQGAADNTEAFF.

In its sample, this clone was seen once. The gene calls are TRBV5-6 and TRBJ2-5; 11 bases align to TRBD2. Germline values: CDR1 SGHDT, CDR2 YYEEEE. CDR3 size: 14 residues. V gave up 4 bases and J gave up 9 bases; unmatched junction bases: 8. CDR3 region: CASSVYSGGAAQYF. The CDR3 DNA reads as TGTGCCAGCAGCGTCTATAGCGGGGGGGCAGCCCAGTACTTC. The full variable domain, rest sourced from reference TRBV5-6 and TRBJ2-5, is DAGVTQSPTHLIKTRGQQVTLRCSPKSGHDTVSWYQQALGQGPQFIFQYYEEEERQRGNFPDRFSGHQFPNYSSELNVNALLLGDSALYLCASSVYSGGAAQYFGPGTRLLVL.

The V gene is TRBV7-3, the J gene TRBJ2-2, with D tentatively TRBD1 (5 bases). V lost 1 base and J 5 bases, leaving 11 bases between the germline ends. Germline values: CDR1 SGHTA, CDR2 FQGTGA. This CDR3 has 15 residues. The CDR3 spells CASSLRAGMTGELFF. CDR3 DNA: TGTGCCAGCAGCTTAAGGGCAGGGATGACCGGGGAGCTGTTTTTT. Using reference TRBV7-3 and TRBJ2-2 for the parts outside the CDR3, the full variable domain is GAGVSQTPSNKVTEKGKYVELRCDPISGHTALYWYRQSLGQGPEFLIYFQGTGAADDSGLPNDRFFAVRPEGSVSTLKIQRTERGDSAVYLCASSLRAGMTGELFFGEGSRLTVL.

This clone has only a few counts. The chain links TRBV10-3 to TRBJ1-2; 9 bases agree with TRBD1. Germline values: CDR1 ENHRY, CDR2 SYGVKD. The CDR3 extends over 17 amino acids. V was clipped by 5 bases and J by 7 bases; unmatched bases: 17. This CDR3 reads CAISPLGDRDSGGGYTF. The CDR3 region has the DNA TGTGCCATCAGTCCCCTGGGGGACAGGGATTCCGGGGGTGGCTACACCTTC.

The V call is TRBV5-4, the J call TRBJ1-6; D remains ambiguous. This CDR3 region has 14 residues. V was clipped by 4 bases and J by 6 bases, with 11 bases between them. The germline V gene has CDR1 SGHNT and CDR2 YYREEE (reference sequence). CDR3 nucleotides: TGTGCCAGCAGCCTTGACGGCTTTAATTCACCCCTCCACTTT. It encodes CASSLDGFNSPLHF.

V is TRBV7-8 and J is TRBJ2-5; 7 bases are shared with TRBD1. The length of the CDR3 is 17 residues. Germline CDR1 SGHVS, CDR2 FQNEAQ. After removal of 5 bases from V and 5 bases from J, the junction contained 17 bases not matched to a gene. This CDR3 is CASSTLGQGVTGETQYF. CDR3 nucleotide sequence: TGTGCCAGCAGCACACTTGGCCAGGGGGTCACCGGGGAGACCCAGTACTTC.

This clone was counted between two and nine times. The chain recombines TRBV2 with TRBJ2-7; D gene uncertain. Germline CDR1 SNHLY, CDR2 FYNNEI. The CDR3 is made up of 12 amino acids. V was pared by 7 bases and J by 3 bases, with 10 bases between. CDR3 DNA: TGTGCCAGCAACCGATACTTCTACGAGCAGTACTTC. Its protein is CASNRYFYEQYF.

The chain carries TRBV11-3 and TRBJ1-1, with 8 bases lining up with TRBD1. The germline V gene encodes CDR1 SGHNT and CDR2 YENEEA. The V and J ends lost 4 bases and 3 bases, in that order; junction bases with no gene match: 4. The CDR3 length is 14 residues. The CDR3 reads CASSWDRQYTEAFF. The CDR3 bases are TGTGCCAGCAGCTGGGACAGGCAATACACTGAAGCTTTCTTT.

The V gene is TRBV2, the J gene TRBJ1-5; 7 bases agree with TRBD1. The ends lost 1 base at V and 5 bases at J; junction bases unmatched: 5. The germline V gene encodes CDR1 SNHLY and CDR2 FYNNEI. The length of the CDR3 is 15 residues. CDR3 in amino acids: CASSEDRGWHQPQHF. The CDR3 bases are TGTGCCAGCAGTGAAGACAGGGGATGGCATCAGCCCCAGCATTTT.

About this clone: Other DNA sequences in this specimen translate into the identical CDR3. The gene calls are TRBV9 and TRBJ2-2, with unresolved D. Between the trimmed V and J ends, which lost 6 bases and 0 bases, there was a span of 9 bases. The CDR3 has 14 residues. The germline V gene encodes CDR1 SGDLS and CDR2 YYNGEE. The CDR3 loop reads CASNSGPNTGELFF. CDR3 DNA: TGTGCCAGCAATTCCGGTCCGAACACCGGGGAGCTGTTTTTT.

V gene TRBV18 combines with J gene TRBJ1-1; a weak D match, TRBD1 (6 bases). The germline V gene has CDR1 KGHSH and CDR2 LQKENI. Trimming stripped 2 bases from V and 1 base from J, with 8 bases between. This CDR3 spans 14 amino acids. The CDR3 bases are TGTGCCAGCTCACCAAGGACAGCGAACACTGAAGCTTTCTTT. Protein product: CASSPRTANTEAFF.

V is TRBV6-6 and J is TRBJ2-3; D may correspond to TRBD1 or TRBD2 (5 bases each). Germline-derived CDR1 and CDR2 are MNHNY and SVGAGI (reference sequence). The CDR3 loop spans 16 amino acids. Between the trimmed V and J ends, which lost 1 base and 3 bases, there was a span of 14 bases. Here the CDR3 DNA reads TGTGCCAGCAGTTACTGGGGGTCATCCGTTACAGATACGCAGTATTTT. The encoded protein is CASSYWGSSVTDTQYF.

This chain links TRBV5-1 with TRBJ2-2; 13 bases fit TRBD2. V was pared by 8 bases and J by 6 bases, with 4 bases of the junction left unmatched. Germline V gene sequence: CDR1 SGHRS, CDR2 YFSETQ. The CDR3 is 14 amino acids. CDR3 nucleotide sequence: TGCGCCAGTGGGACTAGCGGGGCTGCCGGGGAGCTGTTTTTT. Encoded protein: CASGTSGAAGELFF.

The chain is built from TRBV28 and TRBJ1-5, with a tentative D call TRBD1 (5 bases). The CDR3 covers 15 residues. CDR1 MDHEN and CDR2 SYDVKM come from the germline V gene. Trimming stripped 7 bases from V and 7 bases from J, with 20 bases between. The CDR3, as DNA: TGTGCCAGCACCCCGGCGGGGGGGTTTCGGCAGCCCCAGCATTTT. Amino acids: CASTPAGGFRQPQHF.

The chain recombines TRBV6-1 with TRBJ2-3; 11 nucleotides align to TRBD2. CDR1 and CDR2 from the germline V gene are MNHNS and SASEGT. Germline trimming cut 1 base from V and 0 bases from J; bases unmatched to any gene: 0. This CDR3 is 16 amino acids long. CDR3 region: CASSEVAGGSTDTQYF. CDR3 bases: TGTGCCAGCAGTGAAGTAGCGGGAGGGAGCACAGATACGCAGTATTTT.

J is TRBJ1-5 and V is TRBV27, with D possibly TRBD1 on 6 matching bases. The ends were cut back, 2 bases at V and 5 bases at J, with 7 bases in the middle. Per the germline V gene, CDR1 is MNHEY and CDR2 is SMNVEV (reference sequence). The CDR3 runs 13 residues. In DNA form, the CDR3 reads TGTGCCAGCAGTTTAACAGGGTATCAGCCCCAGCATTTT. Its protein is CASSLTGYQPQHF.

V gene TRBV6-5 combines with J gene TRBJ1-2; D is unclear. The V end lost 0 bases, the J end lost 5 bases, and 13 bases lay between the germline ends. The CDR3 length is 15 residues. The germline CDR1 and CDR2 sequences are MNHEY and SVGAGI. Written as DNA, the CDR3 is TGTGCCAGCAGTTACTCGAAGGCAGGTCATTATGGCTACACCTTC. This codes for CASSYSKAGHYGYTF.

The V call is TRBV9, the J call TRBJ1-5; the match to TRBD1 covers 10 bases. CDR3 length: 17 residues. Germline loops: CDR1 SGDLS, CDR2 YYNGEE. Losses at the gene ends were 4 bases for V and 0 bases for J; bases not matched to a gene: 7. The DNA of the CDR3 is TGTGCCAGCAGCCCGACAGGGGGCGACTATAGCAATCAGCCCCAGCATTTT. Translating gives CASSPTGGDYSNQPQHF.

The chain combines TRBV18 with TRBJ2-7; 8 nucleotides agree with TRBD1. The CDR3 runs 15 residues. The germline CDR1 and CDR2 sequences are KGHSH and LQKENI. The V gene end was trimmed by 0 bases and the J gene end by 4 bases; junction bases not matched to a gene: 5. CDR3 in amino acids: CASSPPTGVVYEQYF. Here the CDR3 DNA reads TGTGCCAGCTCACCACCGACAGGGGTCGTATACGAGCAGTACTTC.